Listed here are 17 T cell receptor beta chains from one sample, sequenced in a study of radiotherapy plus CTLA-4 blockade in lung cancer. TCRdb's table, derived via immunoSEQ multiplex PCR, lists solely in-frame clones and lacks some. The table has roughly 39,000 clones, over 70% seen once. The specimen was peripheral blood, collected from a patient treated with radiotherapy plus ipilimumab. Receptor source: a human donor with non-small cell lung cancer who had stable disease on radiotherapy plus ipilimumab.

The chain is built from TRBV19 and TRBJ1-2; 9 nucleotides agree with TRBD1. This CDR3 is built from 17 residues. The germline V gene encodes CDR1 LNHDA and CDR2 SQIVND (reference sequence). V lost 6 bases to trimming and J lost 1 base; unmatched junction nucleotides: 12. The DNA of the CDR3 is TGTGCCAGTAGGAGCCGCGGGTTGACAGGGGGTAACTATGGCTACACCTTC. This sequence encodes CASRSRGLTGGNYGYTF.

The rearrangement links TRBV5-5 to TRBJ2-7; D remains unclear. The CDR3 has 13 residues. The ends were cut back, 0 bases at V and 1 base at J, with 5 bases in the middle. Germline CDR1 and CDR2: SGHKS and YYEKEE (reference sequence). Here the CDR3 reads CASSLGHSYEQYF. The CDR3 DNA is TGTGCCAGCAGCTTGGGGCATTCCTACGAGCAGTACTTC.

The rearrangement joins TRBV11-3 to TRBJ1-1, with D maybe TRBD1 (5 bases). V was pared by 4 bases and J by 4 bases, with 10 bases between. Germline-derived CDR1 and CDR2 are SGHNT and YENEEA. The CDR3 spans 13 residues. The CDR3 DNA sequence: TGTGCCAGCAGCTCATCGGGGGTCACTGAAGCTTTCTTT. Translation gives CASSSSGVTEAFF.

The chain carries TRBV10-1 and TRBJ2-2; TRBD1 matches 10 bases. J gave up 7 bases and V 4 bases, and 3 bases lay outside the gene matches. The CDR3 loop spans 14 amino acids. The germline V gene has CDR1 WNHNN and CDR2 SYGVQD (reference sequence). Written as DNA, the CDR3 is TGCGCCAGCAGTGGACAGGGGGCAAACGGGGAGCTGTTTTTT. Its protein product is CASSGQGANGELFF.

The J gene is TRBJ1-4, the V gene TRBV28, with a tentative D call TRBD1 (6 bases). This CDR3 region has 17 residues. Between the trimmed V and J ends, which lost 3 bases and 8 bases, there was a span of 22 bases. CDR1 is MDHEN, CDR2 SYDVKM, per germline. The CDR3 DNA reads as TGTGCCAGCAGTTTTAAAGGCAGGGGAAGTGGAGGAGAAAAACTGTTTTTT. This translates into CASSFKGRGSGGEKLFF. Drawing the rest from reference TRBV28 and TRBJ1-4, the complete variable domain is DVKVTQSSRYLVKRTGEKVFLECVQDMDHENMFWYRQDPGLGLRLIYFSYDVKMKEKGDIPEGYSVSREKKERFSLILESASTNQTSMYLCASSFKGRGSGGEKLFFGSGTQLSVL.

In this sample, this clone turned up once. The genes are TRBV5-1 and TRBJ2-3, with TRBD1 matching over 7 bases. Trimming took 4 bases from V and 3 from J; bases not matched to a gene: 8. Germline V gene data show CDR1 as SGHRS and CDR2 as YFSETQ. The CDR3 covers 15 residues. This chain's CDR3 is CASSESGQPTDTQYF. CDR3 bases: TGCGCCAGCAGCGAGTCGGGACAGCCAACAGATACGCAGTATTTT.

This clone was recorded only once. The V gene is TRBV7-3, the J gene TRBJ1-1; D is unclear. Trimming removed 2 bases at V and 1 base at J, with 5 bases between. The V gene's germline CDR1 is SGHTA and CDR2 FQGTGA. CDR3 length: 13 amino acids. CDR3 in amino acids: CASSLGRNTEAFF. The CDR3 region has the DNA TGTGCCAGCAGCTTAGGTCGGAACACTGAAGCTTTCTTT.

The CDR3 DNA is TGCGCCAGCAGCTTGGGGCAGGGGACCTTCAATGAGCAGTTCTTC. Translated: CASSLGQGTFNEQFF. V is TRBV5-1 and J is TRBJ2-1; a possible D gene is TRBD1 (6 bases). The V and J ends lost 0 bases and 6 bases respectively, with 13 bases between them. Germline V CDR1 and CDR2: SGHRS, YFSETQ. The CDR3 length is 15 residues.

The chain combines TRBV6-5 with TRBJ2-7; D not resolved. The ends were cut back, 6 bases at V and 0 bases at J, with 12 bases in the middle. In germline, CDR1 is MNHEY, CDR2 SVGAGI. The length of the CDR3 is 14 residues. The CDR3 DNA reads as TGTGCCAGCAGAGACCCGACCCTCTCCTACGAGCAGTACTTC. Amino acids: CASRDPTLSYEQYF.

This chain uses TRBV27 with TRBJ1-2; D perhaps matches TRBD1 (5 bases). V lost 6 bases and J lost 7, with 18 bases in between. CDR3 size: 14 residues. Germline CDR1 MNHEY, CDR2 SMNVEV (reference sequence). The CDR3 loop is CASSGSGQAGGYTF. The CDR3 DNA sequence: TGTGCCAGCAGCGGCTCGGGGCAGGCGGGTGGCTACACCTTC.

The chain joins TRBV7-9 to TRBJ2-1; a weak D match, TRBD1 (6 bases). Germline CDR1 SEHNR, CDR2 FQNEAQ (reference sequence). Trimming took 5 bases from V and 5 from J, leaving 22 bases between them. This CDR3 is 17 amino acids long. The CDR3 is CASSGQGSRARDNEQFF. The CDR3 DNA follows: TGTGCCAGCAGCGGCCAGGGGTCCCGGGCCCGCGACAATGAGCAGTTCTTC.

J is TRBJ1-5 and V is TRBV19; D may be TRBD1 (5 bases). There are 16 residues in the CDR3. Germline V gene data show CDR1 as LNHDA and CDR2 as SQIVND (reference sequence). Trimming shortened V by 5 bases and J by 0 bases, and 14 bases separated the two germline ends. The DNA of the CDR3 is TGTGCCAGTAGTCGCTCCCTTGGGGGTAGCAATCAGCCCCAGCATTTT. Encoded protein: CASSRSLGGSNQPQHF.

This chain connects TRBV7-2 to TRBJ2-5; 10 bases align to TRBD2. The length of the CDR3 is 14 residues. Germline V lookup: CDR1 SGHTA, CDR2 FQGNSA. V trimming: 3 bases; J trimming: 2 bases; junction bases outside the gene matches: 0. CDR3 nucleotide sequence: TGTGCCAGCAGCTTGGGACTAGCGCAAGAGACCCAGTACTTC. The encoded protein is CASSLGLAQETQYF.

The chain recombines TRBV28 with TRBJ1-6, with D maybe TRBD1 (6 bases). The V end was cut by 3 bases, the J end by 5 bases, with 8 bases between. This CDR3 comprises 14 residues. Germline CDR1 is MDHEN and CDR2 is SYDVKM. The CDR3 sequence is CASSFGTHNSPLHF. CDR3 in DNA: TGTGCCAGCAGTTTTGGGACACATAATTCACCCCTCCACTTT. The variable domain in full, completed from reference TRBV28 and TRBJ1-6, reads DVKVTQSSRYLVKRTGEKVFLECVQDMDHENMFWYRQDPGLGLRLIYFSYDVKMKEKGDIPEGYSVSREKKERFSLILESASTNQTSMYLCASSFGTHNSPLHFGNGTRLTVT.

This clone was picked up a small number of times. The chain has TRBV10-3 and TRBJ2-2; 12 bases are shared with TRBD1. V was pared by 5 bases and J by 5 bases, with 9 bases of the junction left unmatched. CDR3 length: 17 residues. Germline CDR1 reads ENHRY; CDR2 reads SYGVKD. The CDR3 DNA reads as TGTGCCATCAGTCCGTCCGGGACAGGGGGCGCGACCGGGGAGCTGTTTTTT. Protein sequence: CAISPSGTGGATGELFF.

This chain joins TRBV5-1 and TRBJ1-2; D is ambiguous. From germline, CDR1 is SGHRS and CDR2 YFSETQ. The V end lost 2 bases, the J end lost 7 bases, and 6 bases lay between the germline ends. CDR3 length: 11 residues. CDR3 bases: TGCGCCAGCAGCTTCCGTGCTGGCTACACCTTC. Translating it yields CASSFRAGYTF.

The V call is TRBV7-9, the J call TRBJ1-2; a possible D gene is TRBD1 (6 bases). V was cut by 1 base and J by 8 bases, with 20 bases left in between. The germline CDR1 and CDR2 sequences are SEHNR and FQNEAQ (reference sequence). The CDR3 spans 16 residues. In DNA form, the CDR3 reads TGTGCCAGCAGCTTAGAGGGGGGCAGGGTCACTTTAGGCTACACCTTC. Residues: CASSLEGGRVTLGYTF.